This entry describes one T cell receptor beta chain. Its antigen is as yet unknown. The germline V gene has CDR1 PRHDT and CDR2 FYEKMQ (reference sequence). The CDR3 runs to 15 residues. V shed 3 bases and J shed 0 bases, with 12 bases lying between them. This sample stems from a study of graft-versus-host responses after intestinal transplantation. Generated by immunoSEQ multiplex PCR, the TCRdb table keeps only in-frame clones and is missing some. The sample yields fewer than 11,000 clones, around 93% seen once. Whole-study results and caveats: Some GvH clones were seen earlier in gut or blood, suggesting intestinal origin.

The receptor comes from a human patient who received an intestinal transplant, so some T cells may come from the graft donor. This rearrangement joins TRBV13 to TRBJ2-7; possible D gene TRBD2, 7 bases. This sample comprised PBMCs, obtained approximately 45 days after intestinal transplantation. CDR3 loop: CASSFGGGLSYEQYF. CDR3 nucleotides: TGTGCCAGCAGCTTTGGCGGGGGCCTCTCCTACGAGCAGTACTTC.